There are many counts of the clone carrying this T cell receptor beta chain. This specimen belongs to a study of regulatory T cells in long-lasting Graves disease. Sequencing libraries for TCR beta were prepared with iRepertoire HTBI primers and Arm-PCR of CDR3 regions. A single record per CDR3 protein comes from TCRdb applying MiXCR to the multiplex PCR reads. Of more than 450,000 distinct CDR3 sequences detected, about 11% appear once; the ten largest clones hold 8.9%. Indicated time point: newly diagnosed GD, antithyroid drugs for less than 3 months. Scientists built the TCR library using RNA that was extracted from PBMCs. This same sample was also taken into another study, of T cells in Graves' hyperthyroidism and ophthalmopathy.

The clonotype comes from a woman in her twenties or thirties with Graves disease. Sequences were derived from peripheral blood mononuclear cells (PBMCs), sampled at new diagnosis, from a patient treated with antithyroid drugs.

Here the CDR3 reads CASNAPGTAKTQYF. The CDR3, as DNA: TGTGCCAGCAACGCTCCCGGGACTGCTAAGACCCAGTACTTC. J is TRBJ2-5 and V is TRBV3-1, with D perhaps TRBD2 (6 bases). The CDR3 totals 14 residues. The V end was cut by 7 bases, the J end by 6 bases, with 18 bases between. The germline gives CDR1 LGHDT, CDR2 YNNKEL (reference sequence).